The entry that follows covers one T cell receptor (beta chain) sequence. The target antigen is unknown. The protocol was immunoSEQ multiplex PCR, while the TCRdb copy is restricted to in-frame clones and leaves out a portion. The sample includes about 120,000 clones, roughly nine tenths of them seen just once. These data are taken from a study of T cell responses to AZD1222 COVID-19 vaccine. Findings and caveats of the study: Regions 160-218 and 743-854 dominated among vaccine-associated CD4 TCRs spanning spike. Nearly half of unique spike-specific TCRs reportedly avoided B.1.351 and B.1.1.7 mutated regions.

This CDR3 contains 15 residues. The V gene's germline CDR1 is LNHDA and CDR2 SQIVND (reference sequence). Trimming took 7 bases from V and 5 from J, leaving 20 bases between them. The clonotype was recovered from an adult in good health. The V and J genes are TRBV19 and TRBJ1-2, with D possibly TRBD1 on 5 matching bases. The specimen was peripheral blood, collected on day 0 of AZD1222 vaccination. The CDR3 coding sequence is TGTGCCAGTACCATCCGGGACCTGGGTGGGTATGGCTACACCTTC. The encoded protein is CASTIRDLGGYGYTF.